These 30 T cell receptor beta chains were sequenced from one sample in a study of blood T cell repertoires in COVID-19. Assay: immunoSEQ multiplex PCR; the TCRdb copy retains only in-frame clones and omits some. The sample holds about 280,000 clones, roughly 87% seen once. What was sequenced was peripheral blood. The receptor set was obtained from a human donor in a cohort sampled during active COVID-19.

The chain joins TRBV5-6 to TRBJ1-1; 7 nucleotides align to TRBD1. Germline lookup yields CDR1 SGHDT and CDR2 YYEEEE. V was pared by 4 bases and J by 1 base, with 4 bases of the junction left unmatched. There are 14 residues in the CDR3. The CDR3 reads CASSRTGTNTEAFF. For the CDR3, the DNA is TGTGCCAGCAGCCGGACAGGAACGAACACTGAAGCTTTCTTT.

The chain recombines TRBV27 with TRBJ2-3; the match to TRBD1 covers 9 bases. J gave up 2 bases and V 5 bases, and 5 bases lay outside the gene matches. Per the germline V gene, CDR1 is MNHEY and CDR2 is SMNVEV (reference sequence). The CDR3 has 15 residues. The CDR3 coding sequence is TGTGCCAGCAGTAACAGGGGGCGCAACACAGATACGCAGTATTTT. It is translated as CASSNRGRNTDTQYF.

The chain recombines TRBV12-3 or TRBV12-4 with TRBJ2-3; perhaps TRBD2 as D (6 bases). V lost 3 bases and J 5 bases, leaving 6 bases between the germline ends. The CDR3 runs 12 residues. The CDR3 nucleotides read TGTGCCAGCAGTTTCGGGGGAGATACGCAGTATTTT. It specifies CASSFGGDTQYF.

The chain joins TRBV7-8 to TRBJ2-7; unclear D gene. CDR3 length equals 15 residues. V was trimmed by 2 bases and J by 2 bases, leaving 13 bases between them. CDR1 and CDR2 (germline): SGHVS, FQNEAQ. The CDR3 DNA sequence: TGTGCCAGCAGCTTATCTGATGTAGTTACCTACGAGCAGTACTTC. Residues: CASSLSDVVTYEQYF.

The chain couples TRBV27 to TRBJ1-2, with TRBD1 identical over 8 bases. V dropped 3 bases and J dropped 8; count of bases not matched to a gene: 8. The CDR3 is 14 amino acids. Germline V gene data show CDR1 as MNHEY and CDR2 as SMNVEV (reference sequence). This CDR3 is CASSFSAGGLGYTF. For the CDR3, the DNA is TGTGCCAGCAGTTTCTCGGCAGGGGGCTTAGGCTACACCTTC.

The rearrangement joins TRBV30 to TRBJ1-2, with a weak D call TRBD1 (6 bases). With 3 bases removed from V and 5 bases from J, the gap between germline ends came to 16 bases. Germline V gene lookup returns CDR1 GTSNPN and CDR2 SVGIG (reference sequence). The CDR3 sequence is 14 residues long. CDR3 sequence: CAWRSRDTIYGYTF. The CDR3 DNA follows: TGTGCCTGGAGGAGCCGGGACACGATATATGGCTACACCTTC.

The chain couples TRBV6-5 to TRBJ2-2; TRBD2 agrees at 8 bases. The CDR3 consists of 14 residues. The V gene end was trimmed by 6 bases and the J gene end by 8 bases; junction bases not matched to a gene: 8. Germline V lookup: CDR1 MNHEY, CDR2 SVGAGI. The CDR3 DNA is TGTGCCAGCAGCTTCTTTAGCGGGGCGGGGGAGCTGTTTTTT. Its translation is CASSFFSGAGELFF.

There are a few counts of this clone. The genes are TRBV10-1 and TRBJ1-5; D is possibly TRBD1 (6 bases). The CDR3 totals 16 residues. Looked up from germline, CDR1 is WNHNN and CDR2 is SYGVQD (reference sequence). The germline V and J ends were trimmed by 11 bases and 5 bases, with 25 bases remaining between them. This CDR3 reads CAGQINHCRPHQPQHF. CDR3 bases: TGCGCCGGACAGATAAACCACTGTCGGCCTCATCAGCCCCAGCATTTT.

The chain carries TRBV6-2 or TRBV6-3 and TRBJ2-7, with 9 bases aligning to TRBD1. The CDR3 covers 15 residues. With 5 bases clipped from V and 6 bases from J, the junction kept 11 bases outside the gene matches. Germline V gives CDR1 MNHEY, CDR2 SVGEGT. CDR3 protein: CASSTPGTGTGEQYF. CDR3 DNA sequence: TGTGCCAGCAGTACGCCCGGGACAGGGACGGGCGAGCAGTACTTC.

This sequence joins TRBV11-2 and TRBJ1-2, with TRBD1 identical over 8 bases. The CDR3 has 16 amino acids. Germline CDR1 is SGHAT and CDR2 is FQNNGV. Trimming took 3 bases from V and 6 from J; bases not matched to a gene: 12. The CDR3 sequence: CASSFGTGRRGDGYTF. The CDR3 DNA reads as TGTGCCAGCAGCTTCGGGACAGGACGCCGAGGGGATGGCTACACCTTC.

V usage is TRBV3-1 (or the pseudogene TRBV3-2) and J usage is TRBJ2-3, with D possibly being TRBD2 (6 bases). The CDR3 spans 14 residues. V was pared by 1 base and J by 4 bases, with 9 bases between. Germline lookup yields CDR1 LGHDT and CDR2 YNNKEL (reference sequence). CDR3 DNA: TGTGCCAGCAGCCAAGCGGGAGCCGCAGATACGCAGTATTTT. Amino acid sequence: CASSQAGAADTQYF.

The chain couples TRBV5-1 to TRBJ2-5; 15 bases line up with TRBD2. Trimming cost V 3 bases and J 4 bases; bases outside gene matches: 7. This CDR3 region has 17 residues. CDR1 and CDR2 (germline): SGHRS, YFSETQ. Here the CDR3 reads CASSWGLAGGRRETQYF. The CDR3 nucleotides are TGCGCCAGCAGCTGGGGACTAGCGGGAGGCCGTCGAGAGACCCAGTACTTC.

The chain employs TRBV10-1 and TRBJ1-1; 10 bases are a match to TRBD1. The CDR3 loop spans 15 amino acids. Germline V gene sequence: CDR1 WNHNN, CDR2 SYGVQD (reference sequence). V trimming: 6 bases; J trimming: 3 bases; junction bases outside the gene matches: 7. The CDR3 DNA reads TGCGCCAGCAGGGCCGGGACAGGGGCCCACACTGAAGCTTTCTTT. Its translation: CASRAGTGAHTEAFF.

The chain employs TRBV7-3 and TRBJ2-2; D uncertain. The CDR3 totals 14 residues. The V end lost 5 bases, the J end lost 1 base, and 8 bases lay between the germline ends. Per the germline V gene, CDR1 is SGHTA and CDR2 is FQGTGA. The CDR3 DNA is TGTGCCAGCAGCCGTTACAGGAACACCGGGGAGCTGTTTTTT. Translated, it gives CASSRYRNTGELFF.

The rearrangement links TRBV5-6 to TRBJ2-2, with a weak D call TRBD2 (6 bases). CDR1 and CDR2 from the germline V gene are SGHDT and YYEEEE. The V end lost 3 bases, the J end lost 5 bases, and 14 bases lay between the germline ends. The length of the CDR3 is 15 residues. The CDR3 nucleotides are TGTGCCAGCAGCTCGGAGCGGGTGCGGACCGGGGAGCTGTTTTTT. This codes for CASSSERVRTGELFF.

This sequence joins TRBV27 and TRBJ2-1, with 15 bases fitting TRBD2. This CDR3 spans 17 amino acids. The ends lost 5 bases at V and 7 bases at J; junction bases unmatched: 9. The germline V gene has CDR1 MNHEY and CDR2 SMNVEV (reference sequence). CDR3 nucleotide sequence: TGTGCCAGCAGTAAGACGGGACTAGCGGGGGGAAGGAATGAGCAGTTCTTC. Translation gives CASSKTGLAGGRNEQFF.

The gene calls are TRBV14 and TRBJ1-3; TRBD1 matches at 7 bases. With 6 bases clipped from V and 0 bases from J, the junction kept 14 bases outside the gene matches. This CDR3 is built from 18 residues. The V gene's germline CDR1 is SGHDN and CDR2 FVKESK. The CDR3 region is CASSPSPGQPNSGNTIYF. CDR3 bases: TGTGCCAGCAGTCCTTCCCCGGGACAGCCGAACTCTGGAAACACCATATATTTT.

This chain joins TRBV11-2 and TRBJ1-6; 9 nucleotides align to TRBD1. Unmatched junction bases numbered 9, after V lost 6 bases and J lost 6 bases. This CDR3 is built from 16 residues. Germline-derived CDR1 and CDR2 are SGHAT and FQNNGV. The CDR3 DNA reads as TGTGCCAGCAGACCCGGGACAGGGAGCTTTAATTCACCCCTCCACTTT. It yields the protein CASRPGTGSFNSPLHF.

Worth noting for this clone: Other DNA sequences of this sample code for an identical CDR3. The chain couples TRBV6-5 to TRBJ2-1; 7 bases align to TRBD2. This CDR3 has 14 amino acids. The germline gives CDR1 MNHEY, CDR2 SVGAGI. Unmatched junction bases numbered 4, after V lost 2 bases and J lost 6 bases. CDR3 sequence: CASSYGGSGNEQFF. CDR3 in DNA: TGTGCCAGCAGTTACGGCGGGAGTGGCAATGAGCAGTTCTTC.

The gene calls are TRBV11-2 and TRBJ1-6; D remains unclear. Trimming shortened V by 2 bases and J by 7 bases, and 6 bases separated the two germline ends. The CDR3 spans 13 residues. In germline, CDR1 is SGHAT, CDR2 FQNNGV. The CDR3 DNA sequence: TGTGCCAGCAGCTTACCCCTAAATTCACCCCTCCACTTT. Translation: CASSLPLNSPLHF.

This clone was seen a single time. The chain couples TRBV18 to TRBJ2-5; possibly TRBD1 for D (5 bases). This CDR3 has 15 residues. With 3 bases removed from V and 4 bases from J, the gap between germline ends came to 15 bases. Germline-derived CDR1 and CDR2 are KGHSH and LQKENI. This CDR3 reads CASSPQQGQGETQYF. The CDR3 nucleotides are TGTGCCAGCTCACCGCAGCAGGGTCAGGGAGAGACCCAGTACTTC.

The chain employs TRBV3-1 (or the pseudogene TRBV3-2) and TRBJ2-7; D uncertain. Germline assignment: CDR1 LGHDT and CDR2 YNNKEL (reference sequence). V was cut by 4 bases and J by 9 bases, with 13 bases left in between. The CDR3 runs to 12 residues. The CDR3 sequence is CASSLSAAGQYF. CDR3 DNA sequence: TGTGCCAGCAGCCTGTCTGCGGCCGGGCAGTACTTC.

The chain links TRBV20-1 to TRBJ2-1, with 10 nucleotides matching TRBD2. V trimming: 3 bases; J trimming: 3 bases; junction bases outside the gene matches: 2. Germline values: CDR1 DFQATT, CDR2 SNEGSKA (reference sequence). The CDR3 runs to 14 residues. CDR3 sequence reads: CSASLAGGYNEQFF. The CDR3, as DNA: TGCAGTGCTAGTTTAGCGGGAGGCTACAATGAGCAGTTCTTC.

The V call is TRBV7-2, the J call TRBJ2-2; D unclear. This CDR3 is built from 14 residues. V gave up 6 bases and J gave up 0 bases, with 8 bases separating them. Germline V gives CDR1 SGHTA, CDR2 FQGNSA. The CDR3 is CASRARANTGELFF. The CDR3 coding sequence is TGTGCCAGCAGAGCGCGAGCGAACACCGGGGAGCTGTTTTTT.

The gene calls are TRBV6-1 and TRBJ1-1; D not resolved. With 5 bases removed from V and 2 bases from J, the gap between germline ends came to 12 bases. In germline, CDR1 is MNHNS, CDR2 SASEGT. The CDR3 is 14 residues long. The CDR3 DNA follows: TGTGCCAGCAGTCTCCCCGAGGGAAACACTGAAGCTTTCTTT. It is translated as CASSLPEGNTEAFF.

The chain uses TRBV20-1 and TRBJ1-1; TRBD1 might be the D (5 bases). The CDR3 is 14 residues long. Deletions cut 3 bases from V and 1 base from J, with 12 bases between. The V gene's germline CDR1 is DFQATT and CDR2 SNEGSKA (reference sequence). Written as DNA, the CDR3 is TGCAGTGCTAGTTTATCGACAGCGAACACTGAAGCTTTCTTT. Translated, it gives CSASLSTANTEAFF.

In its sample, this clone was seen once. J is TRBJ1-1 and V is TRBV7-8; 9 bases map to TRBD1. Germline CDR1 and CDR2: SGHVS and FQNEAQ. The CDR3 loop spans 14 amino acids. V lost 5 bases, J lost 6 bases, and 7 bases stayed unmatched. The CDR3 here is CASSPGTGTSEAFF. In DNA form, the CDR3 reads TGTGCCAGCAGCCCTGGGACAGGGACGTCTGAAGCTTTCTTT.

Details on this clone: Other nucleotide sequences from this sample produce the same CDR3. The chain carries TRBV4-3 and TRBJ1-5; tentatively, D is TRBD1 (5 bases). Germline loops: CDR1 LGHNA, CDR2 YSLEER. This CDR3 has 13 amino acids. Trimming took off 0 bases at V and 7 bases at J, with 7 bases between the two ends. For the CDR3, the DNA is TGCGCCAGCAGCCAAGATCGGGGGCAGCCCCAGCATTTT. This sequence encodes CASSQDRGQPQHF.

CDR3 coding DNA: TGTGCCAGTAGTCCCTCTGGACTAGCACGGTACGAGCAGTACTTC. This translates into CASSPSGLARYEQYF. The rearrangement uses TRBV19 and TRBJ2-7; 8 bases are a match to TRBD2. Germline lookup yields CDR1 LNHDA and CDR2 SQIVND (reference sequence). The J segment lost 4 bases and the V segment lost 5 bases, leaving 10 bases of the junction unmatched. The CDR3 consists of 15 residues.

CDR3 DNA: TGCGCCAGCAGCATTGGACAGACTACCGGGGAGCTGTTTTTT. It encodes CASSIGQTTGELFF. The genes are TRBV4-3 and TRBJ2-2, with D possibly matching TRBD1 (6 bases). Germline V lookup: CDR1 LGHNA, CDR2 YSLEER. The CDR3 is made up of 14 amino acids. Trimming left V 5 bases short and J 5 bases short, with 12 bases between.